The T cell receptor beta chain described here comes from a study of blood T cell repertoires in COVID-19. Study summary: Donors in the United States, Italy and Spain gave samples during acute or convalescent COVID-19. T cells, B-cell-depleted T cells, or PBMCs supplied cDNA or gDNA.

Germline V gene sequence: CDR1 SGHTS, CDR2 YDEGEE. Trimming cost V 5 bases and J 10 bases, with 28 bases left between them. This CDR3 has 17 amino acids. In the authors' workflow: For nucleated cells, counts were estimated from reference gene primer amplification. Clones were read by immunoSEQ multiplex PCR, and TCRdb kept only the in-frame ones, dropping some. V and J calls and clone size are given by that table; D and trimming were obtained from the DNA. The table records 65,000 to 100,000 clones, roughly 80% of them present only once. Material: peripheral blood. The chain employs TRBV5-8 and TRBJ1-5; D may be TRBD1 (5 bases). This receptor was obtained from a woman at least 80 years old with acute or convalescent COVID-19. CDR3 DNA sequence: TGTGCCAGCAGTTTTTGGACGGGGGACGGCGCCGATGAACCCCAGCATTTT. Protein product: CASSFWTGDGADEPQHF.